This T cell receptor beta chain came from a study of beta chain features in type 1 diabetes. Overall study findings and caveats: A moderate, significant TCRB CDR3 shortening appeared in type 1 diabetes across four CD4+ subsets.

Since all of the isolated RNA was reverse transcribed, expressed TCRB transcripts were what got sequenced. Clones were sequenced by immunoSEQ multiplex PCR, and TCRdb holds only the in-frame ones, with some missing. Seen here are about 650,000 clones, approximately 13% observed once, and the top ten hold 0.095% to 0.15%. On this clone: Its antigen is still unknown.

Germline CDR1 is SGHRS and CDR2 is YFSETQ. This CDR3 has 14 residues. Trimming took off 4 bases at V and 4 bases at J, with 14 bases between the two ends. The sequenced sample was naive CD4+ T cells from blood. V and J are TRBV5-1 and TRBJ1-2; D may be TRBD1 (5 bases). This TCR derives from a man aged 30 to 39 with type 1 diabetes. CDR3 region: CASSPAGGFYGYTF. CDR3 DNA sequence: TGCGCCAGCAGCCCCGCGGGGGGGTTCTATGGCTACACCTTC.